The 9 T cell receptor beta chains listed next were all sequenced from one sample in a study of radiation and T cells in renal cell carcinoma. Profiling relied on immunoSEQ multiplex PCR, and the TCRdb table lists in-frame clones only, not all of them. The sample has 70,000 to 80,000 clones; about 86% are singletons. Time point noted: blood 2 weeks post-SBRT. The treatment was: 15 Gy SBRT to primary tumor, nephrectomy 4 weeks later. Specimen: blood, collected from a patient whose treatment included radiotherapy and nephrectomy. Source of these receptors: a woman in her fifties or sixties with renal cell carcinoma.

The chain uses TRBV6-8 and TRBJ2-1; D perhaps matches TRBD2 (5 bases). V was pared by 1 base and J by 0 bases, with 13 bases between. Germline assignment: CDR1 MNHGY and CDR2 SAAAGT. This CDR3 spans 17 amino acids. CDR3 sequence: CASSYLRADPSYNEQFF. The CDR3, as DNA: TGTGCCAGCAGTTACTTGCGGGCCGACCCCTCCTACAATGAGCAGTTCTTC.

This clone came up once. V usage is TRBV6-6 and J usage is TRBJ1-1; D perhaps matches TRBD1 (6 bases). CDR3 length: 16 residues. Germline CDR1 MNHNY, CDR2 SVGAGI (reference sequence). The V and J ends lost 4 bases and 5 bases respectively, with 20 bases between them. The CDR3 spells CASSSLAARGRTEAFF. The CDR3 DNA is TGTGCCAGCAGTTCTTTGGCAGCCAGGGGAAGGACTGAAGCTTTCTTT.

The chain carries TRBV6-4 and TRBJ2-3, with 9 bases lining up with TRBD2. Germline V CDR1 and CDR2: MRHNA, SNTAGT. V trimming: 6 bases; J trimming: 4 bases; junction bases outside the gene matches: 8. This CDR3 has 15 amino acids. CDR3: CASREFSGSPDTQYF. Here the CDR3 DNA reads TGTGCCAGCAGGGAATTTAGCGGGAGCCCAGATACGCAGTATTTT.

This sequence joins TRBV7-2 and TRBJ2-7; tentatively, D is TRBD1 (5 bases). Germline loops: CDR1 SGHTA, CDR2 FQGNSA. The CDR3 length is 14 residues. Trimming took 5 bases from V and 6 from J, leaving 17 bases between them. The CDR3 region is CASSLGAGNREQYF. The CDR3 region has the DNA TGTGCCAGCAGCCTTGGGGCAGGGAACCGCGAGCAGTACTTC.

The V gene is TRBV2, the J gene TRBJ2-2; perhaps TRBD1 as D (5 bases). This CDR3 has 13 residues. The germline gives CDR1 SNHLY, CDR2 FYNNEI. Trimming took 4 bases from V and 4 from J, leaving 7 bases between them. The CDR3 loop reads CASSAQGTGELFF. The CDR3 DNA reads TGTGCCAGCAGTGCGCAGGGCACCGGGGAGCTGTTTTTT.

The gene calls are TRBV7-9 and TRBJ1-3; D remains unclear. CDR3 length: 15 residues. Trimming took 6 bases from V and 9 from J, leaving 21 bases between them. The germline gives CDR1 SEHNR, CDR2 FQNEAQ (reference sequence). CDR3 residues: CASSRTGGGPGTIYF. CDR3 in DNA: TGTGCCAGCAGTCGAACCGGTGGCGGCCCGGGCACCATATATTTT.

The chain is built from TRBV11-2 and TRBJ2-7, with D tentatively TRBD2 (5 bases). The germline V and J ends were trimmed by 1 base and 3 bases, with 7 bases remaining between them. The CDR3 runs to 13 residues. The germline gives CDR1 SGHAT, CDR2 FQNNGV. The CDR3 region has the DNA TGTGCCAGCAGCTTAGGCCGGGACTACGAGCAGTACTTC. It yields the protein CASSLGRDYEQYF.

This clone was seen a few times. DNA of the CDR3: TGCGCCAGCAGTGAGGATGGGGTTGGTCAGCCCCAGCATTTT. This sequence encodes CASSEDGVGQPQHF. The genes are TRBV10-1 and TRBJ1-5; D is unclear. CDR3 size: 14 residues. V was shortened by 2 bases and J by 6 bases, with 11 bases between the two germline ends. Germline lookup yields CDR1 WNHNN and CDR2 SYGVQD (reference sequence).

This clone showed up just once. V is TRBV25-1 and J is TRBJ2-1; 10 nucleotides agree with TRBD1. V lost 1 base and J lost 8; bases outside the gene matches: 8. The CDR3 loop spans 16 amino acids. The germline gives CDR1 MGHDK, CDR2 SYGVNS. The CDR3: CASSESGTGVSYEQFF. In DNA form, the CDR3 reads TGTGCCAGCAGTGAATCGGGGACAGGGGTTTCATATGAGCAGTTCTTC.